This T cell receptor (beta chain) is from a study of blood T cell repertoires in COVID-19. For the study at large: COVID-19 samples collected from the United States, Italy and Spain covered acute and convalescent phases. From T cells, B-cell-depleted T cells, or PBMCs came the material, which was cDNA or gDNA.

In the authors' workflow: Counts of nucleated cells, estimated from reference gene primer amplification, were obtained. The assay was immunoSEQ multiplex PCR, and TCRdb's table has in-frame clones only and misses some. V and J calls and clone size are copied from that table; D and trimming were computed from the DNA. This table holds about 50,000 clones, 70% to 90% found once. Germline V gene lookup returns CDR1 LNHDA and CDR2 SQIVND (reference sequence). The CDR3 has 16 residues. Concerning this clone: A read error may account for a junction end that differs from germline.

The specimen sequenced was peripheral blood. The chain employs TRBV19 and TRBJ1-5; tentatively, D is TRBD1 (6 bases). The receptor's source is a human donor in a cohort sampled during active COVID-19. CDR3 loop: CASSQGPGLGNQPQHF. DNA for the CDR3: TGCGCTTCCTCTCAGGGGCCTGGCTTGGGCAATCAGCCCCAGCATTTT.